Detailed here is one TCR beta chain. The data derive from a study of blood T cell repertoires in COVID-19. The CDR3 consists of 14 residues. Trimming at V came to 3 bases and at J to 8 bases, leaving 5 bases not matched to a gene. Germline assignment: CDR1 SGHRS and CDR2 YFSETQ. Measured with immunoSEQ multiplex PCR; TCRdb has only the in-frame clones, and not every one. Of around 480,000 clones in the sample, around 90% were seen once. Source material: PBMCs or T cells enriched from blood (not recorded which). The clonotype was recovered from a woman under 30 who had recovered from COVID-19. The J gene is TRBJ1-3, the V gene TRBV5-1, with 10 bases lining up with TRBD1. CDR3 nucleotides: TGCGCCAGCAGCTCGGGGGACAGGGGTGACACCATATATTTT. This encodes CASSSGDRGDTIYF.